Sequencing of this TCR beta chain was carried out in a study of blood T cell repertoires in COVID-19. Study details: Acute-phase and convalescent COVID-19 samples originated in the United States, Italy and Spain.

Per the authors' pipeline: How many nucleated cells were present was estimated from reference gene primer amplification. The protocol was immunoSEQ multiplex PCR, while the TCRdb copy is restricted to in-frame clones and leaves out a portion. That table is the source of V, J and clone size, and D and trimming were worked out from the DNA. The data contain under 200,000 clones, roughly 81% of them seen just once; the ten biggest clones take up 1.1%. The CDR3 loop spans 15 amino acids. CDR1 SGHNT and CDR2 YYREEE come from the germline V gene (reference sequence). Germline trimming cut 3 bases from V and 2 bases from J; bases unmatched to any gene: 4.

The clonotype originates from a man aged 40-55 years with acute or convalescent COVID-19. The rearrangement joins TRBV5-4 to TRBJ2-7; 11 bases match TRBD1. Sequencing was carried out using peripheral blood. The CDR3 bases are TGTGCCAGCAGCTATGGACAGGGGGCGACCTACGAGCAGTACTTC. Translating gives CASSYGQGATYEQYF.